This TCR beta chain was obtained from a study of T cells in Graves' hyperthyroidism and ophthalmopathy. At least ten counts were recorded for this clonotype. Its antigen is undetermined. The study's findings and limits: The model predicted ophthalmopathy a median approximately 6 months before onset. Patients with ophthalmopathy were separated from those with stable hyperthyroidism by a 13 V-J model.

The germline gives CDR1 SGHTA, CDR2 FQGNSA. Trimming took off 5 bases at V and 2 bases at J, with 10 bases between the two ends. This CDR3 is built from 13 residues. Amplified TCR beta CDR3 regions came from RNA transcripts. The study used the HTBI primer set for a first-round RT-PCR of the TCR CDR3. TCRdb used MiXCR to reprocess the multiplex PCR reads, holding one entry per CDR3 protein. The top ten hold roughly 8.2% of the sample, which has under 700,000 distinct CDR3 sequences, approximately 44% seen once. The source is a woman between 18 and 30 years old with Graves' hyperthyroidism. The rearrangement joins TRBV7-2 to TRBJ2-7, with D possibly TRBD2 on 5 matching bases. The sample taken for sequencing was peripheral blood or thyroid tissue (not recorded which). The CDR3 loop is CASSPGVTYEQYF. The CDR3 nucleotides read TGTGCCAGCAGCCCCGGGGTCACCTACGAGCAGTACTTC.